This T cell receptor (beta chain) was identified during a study of T cell changes during pregnancy in multiple sclerosis. Using immunoSEQ multiplex PCR, the repertoire was profiled, and TCRdb retains in-frame clones only, with some absent. The sample carries more than 90,000 clones, roughly 92% recorded once. V was pared by 11 bases and J by 5 bases, with 7 bases of the junction left unmatched. Germline V gene data show CDR1 as MNHNS and CDR2 as SASEGT. The CDR3 covers 12 residues. The chain carries TRBV6-1 and TRBJ2-7; 9 nucleotides match TRBD1. The clonotype comes from a female donor with multiple sclerosis, enrolled in a pregnancy study. The sample consisted of peripheral blood, taken in the third trimester of pregnancy. In nucleotides, the CDR3 is TGTGCCGTAAGGGGACAGGGAAACGAGCAGTACTTC. Its translation is CAVRGQGNEQYF.